A single sample is the source of the 26 T cell receptor beta chains below, sequenced in a study of technical replicates of blood from several donors. Profiled with immunoSEQ multiplex PCR; TCRdb holds only in-frame clones, not every one. The data hold fewer than 20,000 clones, with around nine tenths observed a single time. Input material: PBMCs. The receptors originated from a human donor in good health.

The chain employs TRBV11-2 and TRBJ2-7; TRBD1 matches at 7 bases. Unmatched junction bases numbered 2, after V lost 3 bases and J lost 3 bases. The CDR3 is 13 amino acids. Germline V gene lookup returns CDR1 SGHAT and CDR2 FQNNGV. CDR3 DNA: TGTGCCAGCAGCTTGGGACAGATCTACGAGCAGTACTTC. Translating gives CASSLGQIYEQYF.

The chain employs TRBV5-4 and TRBJ1-3; TRBD1 matches 7 bases. V trimming: 2 bases; J trimming: 0 bases; junction bases outside the gene matches: 2. The CDR3 is made up of 15 amino acids. CDR1 is SGHNT and CDR2 is YYREEE in the germline V gene (reference sequence). CDR3 coding DNA: TGTGCCAGCAGCTTCAGACAGGGCTCTGGAAACACCATATATTTT. Encoded protein: CASSFRQGSGNTIYF. Full variable domain (remainder filled in from reference TRBV5-4 and TRBJ1-3): ETGVTQSPTHLIKTRGQQVTLRCSSQSGHNTVSWYQQALGQGPQFIFQYYREEENGRGNFPPRFSGLQFPNYSSELNVNALELDDSALYLCASSFRQGSGNTIYFGEGSWLTVV.

The V and J genes are TRBV5-1 and TRBJ2-1; 8 bases are shared with TRBD2. The CDR3 contains 14 residues. The V gene's germline CDR1 is SGHRS and CDR2 YFSETQ. With 4 bases clipped from V and 4 bases from J, the junction kept 4 bases outside the gene matches. The CDR3 reads CASSGSGTYNEQFF. CDR3 DNA sequence: TGCGCCAGCAGCGGTAGCGGGACGTACAATGAGCAGTTCTTC.

The V gene is TRBV19, the J gene TRBJ2-3; 7 positions agree with TRBD1. This CDR3 has 16 amino acids. V trimming: 4 bases; J trimming: 3 bases; junction bases outside the gene matches: 10. Germline values: CDR1 LNHDA, CDR2 SQIVND (reference sequence). CDR3 sequence: CASSTTGMTRTDTQYF. As DNA, the CDR3 is TGTGCCAGTAGTACGACAGGGATGACCAGGACAGATACGCAGTATTTT. The full variable domain, with the rest looked up from reference TRBV19 and TRBJ2-3, is DGGITQSPKYLFRKEGQNVTLSCEQNLNHDAMYWYRQDPGQGLRLIYYSQIVNDFQKGDIAEGYSVSREKKESFPLTVTSAQKNPTAFYLCASSTTGMTRTDTQYFGPGTRLTVL.

The V and J genes are TRBV19 and TRBJ2-4; TRBD2 aligns across 7 bases. This CDR3 region has 17 residues. With 6 bases clipped from V and 0 bases from J, the junction kept 11 bases outside the gene matches. Germline loops: CDR1 LNHDA, CDR2 SQIVND (reference sequence). CDR3 sequence reads: CASSRREAGVAKNIQYF. Written as DNA, the CDR3 is TGTGCCAGTAGCCGCCGGGAGGCGGGAGTAGCCAAAAACATTCAGTACTTC.

The V and J genes are TRBV28 and TRBJ1-3; D unclear. The germline gives CDR1 MDHEN, CDR2 SYDVKM. The ends were cut back, 4 bases at V and 3 bases at J, with 19 bases in the middle. The CDR3 extends over 17 amino acids. CDR3 amino acids: CASSSPRGALGGNTIYF. DNA of the CDR3: TGTGCCAGCAGTTCCCCGCGGGGAGCTCTAGGTGGAAACACCATATATTTT.

The J gene is TRBJ1-4, the V gene TRBV6-5, with D unresolved. This CDR3 spans 13 amino acids. Germline loops: CDR1 MNHEY, CDR2 SVGAGI. Trimming pared 5 bases from V and 10 bases from J, leaving 14 bases between. The CDR3 reads CASSTGYMGKLFF. The CDR3 coding sequence is TGTGCCAGCAGTACCGGGTATATGGGAAAACTGTTTTTT.

The genes are TRBV11-2 and TRBJ2-7, with TRBD1 matching 7 bases. This CDR3 spans 13 amino acids. Germline V gene data show CDR1 as SGHAT and CDR2 as FQNNGV. Losses at the gene ends were 3 bases for V and 7 bases for J; bases not matched to a gene: 6. The CDR3 nucleotides are TGTGCCAGCAGCTTTACAGGGGAGAGGGAGCAGTACTTC. Translating it yields CASSFTGEREQYF. Full variable domain (outside the CDR3, taken from reference TRBV11-2 and TRBJ2-7): EAGVAQSPRYKIIEKRQSVAFWCNPISGHATLYWYQQILGQGPKLLIQFQNNGVVDDSQLPKDRFSAERLKGVDSTLKIQPAKLEDSAVYLCASSFTGEREQYFGPGTRLTVT.

V gene TRBV6-1 combines with J gene TRBJ1-2; D is uncertain. Germline V gene lookup returns CDR1 MNHNS and CDR2 SASEGT. V lost 1 base and J 1 base, leaving 10 bases between the germline ends. This CDR3 spans 15 amino acids. Here the CDR3 reads CASSEDGRNNYGYTF. CDR3 sequence (DNA): TGTGCCAGCAGTGAAGACGGCAGGAATAACTATGGCTACACCTTC.

This clone has only a few counts. The V call is TRBV10-3, the J call TRBJ2-1; D possibly corresponds to TRBD2 (7 bases). The CDR3 consists of 17 residues. Trimming took off 11 bases at V and 4 bases at J, with 27 bases between the two ends. Germline V gene lookup returns CDR1 ENHRY and CDR2 SYGVKD. The CDR3 DNA reads TGTGCCGCCAAGGGGGTCGGGGCTAGCGGAAATTACAATGAGCAGTTCTTC. Translating gives CAAKGVGASGNYNEQFF.

The chain is built from TRBV6-5 and TRBJ1-3, with no clear D. CDR3 length: 15 amino acids. The V end lost 3 bases, the J end lost 0 bases, and 9 bases lay between the germline ends. The germline V gene encodes CDR1 MNHEY and CDR2 SVGAGI. The CDR3 loop reads CASSYNAYSGNTIYF. CDR3 DNA sequence: TGTGCCAGCAGTTATAATGCCTACTCTGGAAACACCATATATTTT.

Only one count was recorded for this clone. V and J are TRBV14 and TRBJ2-3; 7 bases map to TRBD2. Germline values: CDR1 SGHDN, CDR2 FVKESK. The CDR3 covers 16 residues. The junction had 7 bases not matched to a gene; V was cut back by 4 bases and J by 0 bases. The CDR3 DNA follows: TGTGCCAGCAGCCCCCGGACTAGGACTAGCACAGATACGCAGTATTTT. Encoded protein: CASSPRTRTSTDTQYF.

This clone was seen more than once but under ten times. The chain has TRBV19 and TRBJ1-2, with TRBD1 as a possible D gene (5 bases). V shed 6 bases and J shed 4 bases, with 21 bases lying between them. Germline CDR1 is LNHDA and CDR2 is SQIVND (reference sequence). The CDR3 extends over 16 amino acids. The CDR3 sequence is CASRLDSTKEAYGYTF. For the CDR3, the DNA is TGTGCCAGTAGGTTAGACAGCACTAAGGAAGCCTATGGCTACACCTTC.

This chain uses TRBV7-7 with TRBJ2-2; D may be TRBD1 (5 bases). Trimming pared 8 bases from V and 4 bases from J, leaving 14 bases between. The V gene's germline CDR1 is SSHAT and CDR2 FNYEAQ (reference sequence). This CDR3 comprises 14 residues. Here the CDR3 reads CASGNERGTGELFF. The DNA of the CDR3 is TGTGCCAGCGGGAACGAAAGGGGCACCGGGGAGCTGTTTTTT.

J is TRBJ2-7 and V is TRBV28; D is unclear. The CDR3 length is 13 residues. Trimming pared 8 bases from V and 0 bases from J, leaving 11 bases between. The germline V gene has CDR1 MDHEN and CDR2 SYDVKM. The chain's CDR3 is CASVHSSSYEQYF. Written as DNA, the CDR3 is TGTGCCAGCGTACATTCTAGCTCCTACGAGCAGTACTTC.

V and J are TRBV6-1 and TRBJ2-3, with 8 positions matching TRBD2. Germline V gene lookup returns CDR1 MNHNS and CDR2 SASEGT. CDR3 length equals 14 residues. Trimming at V came to 6 bases and at J to 10 bases, leaving 12 bases not matched to a gene. CDR3 in DNA: TGTGCCAGCAGAATTAGCGGGGAGTGGGACGCGCAGTATTTT. Protein product: CASRISGEWDAQYF.

The genes are TRBV6-1 and TRBJ2-1; D perhaps matches TRBD2 (5 bases). V shed 8 bases and J shed 9 bases, with 17 bases lying between them. Looked up from germline, CDR1 is MNHNS and CDR2 is SASEGT. This CDR3 is built from 13 residues. The CDR3 sequence is CASSYILAAEQFF. CDR3 DNA sequence: TGTGCCAGCTCCTACATCCTAGCAGCTGAGCAGTTCTTC.

The CDR3 DNA reads TGCGCCAGCAAGGAGAGCGGGAGTGGCACCGGGGAGCTGTTTTTT. This gives the protein CASKESGSGTGELFF. The chain couples TRBV5-1 to TRBJ2-2; 8 positions match TRBD2. The germline V gene encodes CDR1 SGHRS and CDR2 YFSETQ. The length of the CDR3 is 15 residues. The V gene end was trimmed by 6 bases and the J gene end by 4 bases; junction bases not matched to a gene: 8.

The CDR3 DNA reads TGTGCCAGCAGCTTAGATTCGGGCCCTAGGACTCGGCAGGCCCAGTACTTC. Amino acids: CASSLDSGPRTRQAQYF. This chain uses TRBV11-3 with TRBJ2-5, with D perhaps matching TRBD2 (5 bases). The CDR3 loop spans 17 amino acids. Germline loops: CDR1 SGHNT, CDR2 YENEEA. V was clipped by 0 bases and J by 9 bases, with 23 bases between them.

The chain carries TRBV10-2 and TRBJ2-2; 8 bases are shared with TRBD1. Germline loops: CDR1 WSHSY, CDR2 SAAADI. V shed 3 bases, J shed 5 bases, and the junction held 8 bases outside the gene matches. The CDR3 is made up of 16 amino acids. Here the CDR3 DNA reads TGCGCCAGCAGTGACCCCGGACAGGGTCGAACCGGGGAGCTGTTTTTT. Protein product: CASSDPGQGRTGELFF.

This sequence joins TRBV6-1 and TRBJ2-2, with D uncertain. The germline CDR1 and CDR2 sequences are MNHNS and SASEGT. This CDR3 contains 14 residues. Trimming shortened V by 7 bases and J by 4 bases, and 13 bases separated the two germline ends. The CDR3 coding sequence is TGTGCCAGCATCGACCCAGGTGGCACCGGGGAGCTGTTTTTT. This gives the protein CASIDPGGTGELFF.

The chain's CDR3 is CASSERLAGEENEQFF. The CDR3 coding sequence is TGTGCCAGCAGTGAAAGACTAGCGGGAGAAGAGAATGAGCAGTTCTTC. The J gene is TRBJ2-1, the V gene TRBV2; 12 bases match TRBD2. This CDR3 spans 16 amino acids. The germline V gene has CDR1 SNHLY and CDR2 FYNNEI. V was pared by 2 bases and J by 7 bases, with 6 bases of the junction left unmatched.

This clone occurred once. This chain uses TRBV27 with TRBJ1-1; the match to TRBD1 covers 7 bases. The CDR3 is made up of 17 amino acids. V gave up 6 bases and J gave up 7 bases; unmatched junction bases: 20. Germline values: CDR1 MNHEY, CDR2 SMNVEV (reference sequence). CDR3 nucleotide sequence: TGTGCCAGCAGACCCACGACGACAGGGCGTCGAGGGATTGAAGCTTTCTTT. As protein: CASRPTTTGRRGIEAFF.

The chain recombines TRBV5-1 with TRBJ2-2; 8 nucleotides line up with TRBD2. Germline CDR1 and CDR2: SGHRS and YFSETQ. This CDR3 has 16 residues. Losses at the gene ends were 0 bases for V and 4 bases for J; bases not matched to a gene: 5. The CDR3 loop is CASSLAAGGFTGELFF. The DNA for the CDR3 is TGCGCCAGCAGCTTGGCGGCGGGAGGATTCACCGGGGAGCTGTTTTTT.

The chain employs TRBV5-4 and TRBJ1-3; D unresolved. The CDR3 totals 12 residues. Germline V gene sequence: CDR1 SGHNT, CDR2 YYREEE (reference sequence). Deletions cut 5 bases from V and 8 bases from J, with 11 bases between. This CDR3 is CASSVGYDTIYF. The CDR3 DNA follows: TGTGCCAGCAGTGTCGGGTATGACACCATATATTTT.

The V gene is TRBV7-9, the J gene TRBJ2-2; D is perhaps TRBD2 (6 bases). The V gene's germline CDR1 is SEHNR and CDR2 FQNEAQ (reference sequence). Trimming left V 3 bases short and J 5 bases short, with 13 bases between. The CDR3 is 15 residues long. Here the CDR3 DNA reads TGTGCCAGCAGCTTTGGGAGGCTTCGGACCGGGGAGCTGTTTTTT. Amino acids: CASSFGRLRTGELFF.